The 11 T cell receptor beta chains reported below all come from one sample, sequenced in a study of identical twins' blood T cells. A single record per CDR3 protein comes from TCRdb applying MiXCR to the 5' RACE reads. The sample carries about 370,000 distinct CDR3 sequences, approximately 30% recorded once. The sample comprised PBMCs. The receptors derive from a woman between 18 and 49 years old in good health.

In its sample, this clonotype was seen a few times. This chain uses TRBV12-3 or TRBV12-4 with TRBJ1-5; TRBD1 matches 7 bases. The ends lost 5 bases at V and 0 bases at J; junction bases unmatched: 4. The CDR3 length is 15 residues. Here the CDR3 reads CASSVGTDSNQPQHF. The CDR3 nucleotides are TGTGCCAGCAGTGTCGGGACAGATAGCAATCAGCCCCAGCATTTT.

This chain connects TRBV10-3 to TRBJ2-7; 10 bases are a match to TRBD2. In germline, CDR1 is ENHRY, CDR2 SYGVKD. CDR3 length: 15 amino acids. V lost 6 bases and J lost 3; bases outside the gene matches: 8. The CDR3 nucleotides are TGTGCCATCAGCGGGGGACTAGCGTACTACTACGAGCAGTACTTC. It translates to CAISGGLAYYYEQYF.

CDR3 residues: CASRDRNMNTEAFF. The CDR3 DNA reads as TGTGCCAGCAGAGATAGGAACATGAACACTGAAGCTTTCTTT. The chain recombines TRBV7-2 with TRBJ1-1; no definite D call. CDR1 is SGHTA, CDR2 FQGNSA, per germline. Deletions cut 6 bases from V and 0 bases from J, with 11 bases between. This CDR3 contains 14 residues.

This chain joins TRBV25-1 and TRBJ2-2; the D is unclear. The CDR3 extends over 12 amino acids. Germline CDR1 MGHDK, CDR2 SYGVNS. Trimming took 0 bases from V and 7 from J, leaving 3 bases between them. The CDR3 region is CASSEYSGELFF. The CDR3 DNA follows: TGTGCCAGCAGTGAATACAGCGGGGAGCTGTTTTTT.

This clonotype appeared a few times. The chain recombines TRBV15 with TRBJ2-1, with 7 positions matching TRBD1. J was trimmed by 3 bases and V by 10 bases; bases with no gene match: 6. Germline V lookup: CDR1 LNHNV, CDR2 YYDKDF (reference sequence). This CDR3 comprises 13 residues. The CDR3 nucleotides are TGTGCCATCACAGGGGAAGACTACAATGAGCAGTTCTTC. It specifies CAITGEDYNEQFF.

This clonotype was found a few times. The CDR3 loop is CASSIGAQRPPLHF. Here the CDR3 DNA reads TGTGCCAGTAGTATTGGAGCCCAGCGGCCACCCCTCCACTTT. V is TRBV19 and J is TRBJ1-6; no definite D call. Germline V gene sequence: CDR1 LNHDA, CDR2 SQIVND (reference sequence). The CDR3 is 14 residues long. Between the trimmed V and J ends, which lost 3 bases and 11 bases, there was a span of 14 bases.

At least ten counts were recorded for this clonotype. The CDR3 nucleotides read TGTGCCAGCAGCTTAGAAAGGAGCAATCAGCCCCAGCATTTT. This sequence encodes CASSLERSNQPQHF. The chain couples TRBV7-8 to TRBJ1-5; D is uncertain. CDR1 is SGHVS, CDR2 FQNEAQ, per germline. The CDR3 runs 14 residues. V was cut by 1 base and J by 1 base, with 5 bases left in between.

This clonotype showed up just a few times. V gene TRBV5-1 combines with J gene TRBJ2-2, with D possibly being TRBD1 (6 bases). This CDR3 is built from 14 residues. Between the trimmed V and J ends, which lost 0 bases and 6 bases, there was a span of 9 bases. Per germline, CDR1 SGHRS and CDR2 YFSETQ. CDR3 sequence: CASSLEGGAGELFF. In DNA form, the CDR3 reads TGCGCCAGCAGCTTGGAAGGGGGTGCCGGGGAGCTGTTTTTT.

This clonotype was recorded a few times. The rearrangement joins TRBV11-2 to TRBJ2-3; a weak D match, TRBD2 (6 bases). Trimming removed 5 bases from V and 2 bases from J, with 17 bases in between. The CDR3 has 16 residues. Germline loops: CDR1 SGHAT, CDR2 FQNNGV. The CDR3: CASSPYSGFNTDTQYF. CDR3 in DNA: TGTGCCAGCAGCCCCTATAGCGGATTTAACACAGATACGCAGTATTTT.

The J gene is TRBJ2-3, the V gene TRBV20-1; perhaps TRBD2 as D (6 bases). The CDR3 totals 15 residues. In germline, CDR1 is DFQATT, CDR2 SNEGSKA (reference sequence). V lost 2 bases and J 6 bases, leaving 18 bases between the germline ends. This CDR3 reads CSARSEAGRGDTQYF. The CDR3 DNA reads TGCAGTGCTAGATCGGAAGCGGGTCGGGGGGATACGCAGTATTTT.

The chain uses TRBV19 and TRBJ1-6, with TRBD1 matching 7 bases. In germline, CDR1 is LNHDA, CDR2 SQIVND (reference sequence). This CDR3 is 18 amino acids long. With 5 bases clipped from V and 0 bases from J, the junction kept 10 bases outside the gene matches. The DNA of the CDR3 is TGTGCCAGTAGTGGACAGGTCCAAGCGAGCTCCTATAATTCACCCCTCCACTTT. It specifies CASSGQVQASSYNSPLHF.